The next 8 T cell receptor beta chains were all read from a single sample in a study of T cells in Graves' hyperthyroidism and ophthalmopathy. TCR beta CDR3 regions were amplified from RNA. The TCR CDR3 was amplified in a first-round RT-PCR using the HTBI primer set. MiXCR, applied by TCRdb to the multiplex PCR reads, yields one record per CDR3 protein. The sample yields fewer than 250,000 distinct CDR3 sequences, approximately 25% seen once. What was sequenced was blood. All receptors come from a woman aged 40-49 years with Graves' ophthalmopathy.

This clonotype has ten or more counts. This chain connects TRBV9 to TRBJ1-5, with 10 bases aligning to TRBD1. The CDR3 has 14 residues. V was pared by 3 bases and J by 5 bases, with 2 bases of the junction left unmatched. CDR1 and CDR2 (germline): SGDLS, YYNGEE. The CDR3 bases are TGTGCCAGCAGCGGACAGGGGGCCGATCAGCCCCAGCATTTT. It translates to CASSGQGADQPQHF.

This clonotype occurred many times. The gene calls are TRBV20-1 and TRBJ2-1; no clear D. From germline, CDR1 is DFQATT and CDR2 SNEGSKA (reference sequence). This CDR3 is 13 amino acids long. V gave up 0 bases and J gave up 10 bases, with 13 bases separating them. The CDR3 loop reads CSARDPGSGEQFF. The CDR3 DNA reads as TGCAGTGCTAGAGATCCAGGCTCGGGCGAGCAGTTCTTC.

The gene calls are TRBV7-9 and TRBJ2-7; weak D call: TRBD1 (6 bases). The CDR3 spans 14 residues. Germline V gene lookup returns CDR1 SEHNR and CDR2 FQNEAQ (reference sequence). V was pared by 2 bases and J by 6 bases, with 14 bases between. The CDR3 DNA is TGTGCCAGCAGCTTAAATTCTCGAGGGGGCGAGCAGTACTTC. It yields the protein CASSLNSRGGEQYF.

This clonotype occurred many times. The rearrangement joins TRBV9 to TRBJ2-2; 9 positions agree with TRBD2. The CDR3 is 17 amino acids. After removal of 0 bases from V and 7 bases from J, the junction contained 10 bases not matched to a gene. Germline CDR1 SGDLS, CDR2 YYNGEE. The DNA of the CDR3 is TGTGCCAGCAGCGTAGTTAGCGGGAGAGTGTTGAGCGGGGAGCTGTTTTTT. Encoded protein: CASSVVSGRVLSGELFF.

This clonotype was seen repeatedly, ten times or more. The chain employs TRBV20-1 and TRBJ1-6; D gene unclear. Germline values: CDR1 DFQATT, CDR2 SNEGSKA (reference sequence). The length of the CDR3 is 15 residues. Trimming left V 6 bases short and J 4 bases short, with 16 bases between. The CDR3 nucleotides read TGCAGTGCGCTACCCCAGGCGGGGTATAATTCACCCCTCCACTTT. It translates to CSALPQAGYNSPLHF.

This clonotype was observed at least ten times. The V and J genes are TRBV4-1 and TRBJ2-7, with D hard to call. CDR3 length equals 13 residues. The germline V gene has CDR1 MGHRA and CDR2 YSYEKL. V lost 3 bases to trimming and J lost 4 bases, with 10 bases between them. The CDR3 nucleotides are TGCGCCAGCAGCCATGACACTGGATACGAGCAGTACTTC. It yields the protein CASSHDTGYEQYF.

CDR3 DNA: TGTGCCAGCAGTCACAGGGAATTGGATCAGCCCCAGCATTTT. This translates into CASSHRELDQPQHF. The chain joins TRBV6-2 or TRBV6-3 to TRBJ1-5; TRBD1 might be the D (6 bases). The CDR3 has 14 amino acids. The germline CDR1 and CDR2 sequences are MNHEY and SVGEGT. V was pared by 5 bases and J by 5 bases, with 13 bases between.

This clonotype was detected many times. V usage is TRBV5-6 and J usage is TRBJ2-6; D not resolved. Germline CDR1 SGHDT, CDR2 YYEEEE. CDR3 length: 15 amino acids. V shed 0 bases and J shed 5 bases, with 9 bases lying between them. In nucleotides, the CDR3 is TGTGCCAGCAGCTTGGTGGGTCCTAGGGCCAACGTCCTGACTTTC. Encoded protein: CASSLVGPRANVLTF.